This T cell receptor (beta chain) appears in the sequencing data of a study of cytomegalovirus exposure and HLA in healthy donors. Use of 60 Vbeta and 13 Jbeta primers characterized the PCR. Some clones are missing from TCRdb's copy, which holds only in-frame ones; the method was immunoSEQ multiplex PCR. The table records 200,000 or so clones, 78% of them present only once. Concerning this clone: What it binds is unknown.

V was clipped by 1 base and J by 2 bases; unmatched bases: 2. The germline V gene encodes CDR1 MGHDK and CDR2 SYGVNS. CDR3 length: 15 residues. Overall study results and limits: Presence/absence analyses rested on an assumption that sequencing depth was roughly uniform across donors.

The chain combines TRBV25-1 with TRBJ2-7, with 10 bases lining up with TRBD1. This receptor was identified in a woman aged 25 to 39 in good health and CMV-seropositive. Sequencing was performed on PBMCs. CDR3 DNA: TGTGCCAGCAGTGAATGGGGACAGGGGACCTACGAGCAGTACTTC. Protein product: CASSEWGQGTYEQYF.